A single sample is the source of the 2 T cell receptor beta chains below, sequenced in a study of blood T cell repertoires in COVID-19. The repertoire was sequenced with immunoSEQ multiplex PCR; TCRdb's copy has only in-frame clones and lacks some. Of about 210,000 clones listed, approximately 86% are singletons. Sequencing was performed on PBMCs or T cells enriched from blood (not recorded which). The source is a woman aged 40-49 years with acute COVID-19.

The chain couples TRBV6-5 to TRBJ2-2; 10 bases fit TRBD2. CDR1 is MNHEY and CDR2 is SVGAGI in the germline V gene. The CDR3 is made up of 15 amino acids. After removal of 8 bases from V and 2 bases from J, the junction contained 5 bases not matched to a gene. In DNA, the CDR3 is TGTGCCAGCGGTAGCGGGAGGTCCAACACCGGGGAGCTGTTTTTT. Its protein product is CASGSGRSNTGELFF.

This chain links TRBV27 with TRBJ2-5, with no clear D. CDR1 is MNHEY and CDR2 is SMNVEV in the germline V gene (reference sequence). The CDR3 covers 13 residues. The ends were cut back, 10 bases at V and 4 bases at J, with 16 bases in the middle. CDR3 region: CATSAQIGETQYF. The DNA of the CDR3 is TGTGCCACCTCCGCACAGATTGGAGAGACCCAGTACTTC.